This T cell receptor (beta chain) was identified during a study of CDR3 diversity in severe acne. This clonotype has a count of ten or more. TCRdb reprocessed the PCR reads with MiXCR, giving one entry per CDR3 protein. The sample lists 84,000 or so distinct CDR3 sequences, around 50% occurring once. The CDR3 covers 16 residues. Trimming removed 4 bases from V and 1 base from J; junction bases left unmatched: 6. CDR1 MGHRA and CDR2 YSYEKL come from the germline V gene. Sequencing was performed on blood. The chain recombines TRBV4-1 with TRBJ2-5; 10 bases fit TRBD2. The clonotype originates from a male donor in good health, serving as a control. DNA for the CDR3: TGCGCCAGCAGCCGATTAGCGGGGGGTTCCCAAGAGACCCAGTACTTC. Translating gives CASSRLAGGSQETQYF.